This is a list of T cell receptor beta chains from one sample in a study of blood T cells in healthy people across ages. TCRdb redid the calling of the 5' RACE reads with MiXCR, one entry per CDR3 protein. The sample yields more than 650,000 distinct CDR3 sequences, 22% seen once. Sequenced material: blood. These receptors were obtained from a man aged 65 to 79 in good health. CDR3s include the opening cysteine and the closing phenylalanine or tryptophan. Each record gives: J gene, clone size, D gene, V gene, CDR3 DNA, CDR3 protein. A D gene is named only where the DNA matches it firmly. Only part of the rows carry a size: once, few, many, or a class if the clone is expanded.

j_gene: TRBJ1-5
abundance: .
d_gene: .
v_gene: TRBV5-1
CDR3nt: TGCGCCAGCAGCGTGAATAGCAATCAGCCCCAGCATTTT
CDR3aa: CASSVNSNQPQHF

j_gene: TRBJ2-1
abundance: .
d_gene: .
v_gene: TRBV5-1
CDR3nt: TGCGCCAGCAGCTTGGTAGTAGGGGGGATAAGGAATGAGCAGTTCTTC
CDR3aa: CASSLVVGGIRNEQFF

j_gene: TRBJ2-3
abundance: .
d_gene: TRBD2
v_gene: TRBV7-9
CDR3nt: TGTGCCAGCACCCCACTAGCGGGCACAGATACGCAGTATTTT
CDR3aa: CASTPLAGTDTQYF

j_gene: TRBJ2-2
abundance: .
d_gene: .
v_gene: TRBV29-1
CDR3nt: TGCAGCGTTGGACTAACGGGGGTGACCGGGGAGCTGTTTTTT
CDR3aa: CSVGLTGVTGELFF

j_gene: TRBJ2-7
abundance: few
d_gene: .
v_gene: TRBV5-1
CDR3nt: TGCGCCAGCAGCTTAACGGACCACTGGGAGCAGTACTTC
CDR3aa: CASSLTDHWEQYF

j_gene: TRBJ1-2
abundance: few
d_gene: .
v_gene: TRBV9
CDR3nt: TGTGCCAGCAGCGTAGTAGAGGGGGGTGGCTACACCTTC
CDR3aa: CASSVVEGGGYTF

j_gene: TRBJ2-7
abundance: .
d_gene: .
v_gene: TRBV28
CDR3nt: TGTGCCAGCAGTGCGGTTACCTACGAGCAGTACTTC
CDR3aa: CASSAVTYEQYF

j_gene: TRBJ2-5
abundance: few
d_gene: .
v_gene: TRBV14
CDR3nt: TGTGCCAGCAGCCGCGACCTAACCCAAGAGACCCAGTACTTC
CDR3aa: CASSRDLTQETQYF

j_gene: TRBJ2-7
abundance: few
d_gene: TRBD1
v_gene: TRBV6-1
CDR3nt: TGTGCCAGCAGGTACGGCGACAGGGGAACCTACGAGCAGTACTTC
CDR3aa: CASRYGDRGTYEQYF

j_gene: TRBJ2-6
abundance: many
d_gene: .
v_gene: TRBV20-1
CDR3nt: TGCAGTGCTAGGGTACAGGGTTCTGGGGCCAACGTCCTGACTTTC
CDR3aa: CSARVQGSGANVLTF

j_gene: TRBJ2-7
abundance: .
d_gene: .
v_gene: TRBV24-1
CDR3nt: TGTGCCACCAGCAGGACAAACTCCTACGAGCAGTACTTC
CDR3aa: CATSRTNSYEQYF

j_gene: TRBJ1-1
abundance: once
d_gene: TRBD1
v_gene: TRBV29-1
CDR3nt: TGCAGCGTTTGGGGGACAGGGAAGAACACTGAAGCTTTCTTT
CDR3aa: CSVWGTGKNTEAFF

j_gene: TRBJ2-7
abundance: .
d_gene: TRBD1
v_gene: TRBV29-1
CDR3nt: TGCAGCGTCAGGGTCCGGGACAGGGTCGACGAGCAGTACTTC
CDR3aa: CSVRVRDRVDEQYF

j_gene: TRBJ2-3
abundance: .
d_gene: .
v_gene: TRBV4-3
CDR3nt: TGCGCCAGCAGCCAAGATGTGGCTAGGTCCACAGATACGCAGTATTTT
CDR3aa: CASSQDVARSTDTQYF

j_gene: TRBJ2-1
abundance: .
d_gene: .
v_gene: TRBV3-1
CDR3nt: TGTGCCAGCAGCCAAGATGTGGGGGGCTACAATGAGCAGTTCTTC
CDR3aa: CASSQDVGGYNEQFF

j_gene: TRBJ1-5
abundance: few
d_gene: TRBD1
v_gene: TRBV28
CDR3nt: TGTGCCAGCAGAACAGGGGGGCAGCCCCAGCATTTT
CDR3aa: CASRTGGQPQHF

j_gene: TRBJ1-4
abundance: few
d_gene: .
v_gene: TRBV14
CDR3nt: TGTGCCAGCAGCCGACTTGCCAGGGGATATGAAAAACTGTTTTTT
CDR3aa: CASSRLARGYEKLFF

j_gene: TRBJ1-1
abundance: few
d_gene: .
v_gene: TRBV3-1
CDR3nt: TGTGCCAGCAGCCAAAGAGTCCGATCGAACACTGAAGCTTTCTTT
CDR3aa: CASSQRVRSNTEAFF

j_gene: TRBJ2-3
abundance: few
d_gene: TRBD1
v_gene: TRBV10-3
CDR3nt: TGTGCCATCAGTGACCCTGGACAGGGCCTCACAGATACGCAGTATTTT
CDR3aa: CAISDPGQGLTDTQYF

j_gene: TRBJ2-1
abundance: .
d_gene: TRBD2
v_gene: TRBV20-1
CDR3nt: TGCAGTGCGGGCCTAGCGGGAGGAAGGAAAAATGAGCAGTTCTTC
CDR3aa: CSAGLAGGRKNEQFF

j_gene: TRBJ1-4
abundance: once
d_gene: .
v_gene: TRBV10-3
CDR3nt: TGTGCCATCAGCTCGAATCAGGGGGAAAAACTGTTTTTT
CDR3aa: CAISSNQGEKLFF

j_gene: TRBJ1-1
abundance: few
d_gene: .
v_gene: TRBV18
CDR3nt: TGTGCCAGCTCACCAAACCCCCACACTGAAGCTTTCTTT
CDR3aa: CASSPNPHTEAFF

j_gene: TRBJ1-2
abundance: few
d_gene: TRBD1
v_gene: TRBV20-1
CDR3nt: TGCAGTGCTCCTTCAGGGGGCGGTGGCTACACCTTC
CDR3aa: CSAPSGGGGYTF

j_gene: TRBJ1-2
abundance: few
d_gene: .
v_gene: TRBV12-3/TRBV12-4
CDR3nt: TGTGCCAGCAGTTTGCTTTATCAGGGGCGCGGGGGCTACACCTTC
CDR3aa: CASSLLYQGRGGYTF

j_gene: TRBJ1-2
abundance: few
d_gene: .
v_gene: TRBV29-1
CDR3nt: TGCAGCGTTCGCGGGGAGGACTATGGCTACACCTTC
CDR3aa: CSVRGEDYGYTF

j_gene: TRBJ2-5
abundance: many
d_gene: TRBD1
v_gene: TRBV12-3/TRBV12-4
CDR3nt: TGTGCCAGCAGTTCAGGGACAGGGTACCAAGAGACCCAGTACTTC
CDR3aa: CASSSGTGYQETQYF

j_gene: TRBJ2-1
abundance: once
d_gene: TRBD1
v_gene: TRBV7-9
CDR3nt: TGTGCCGGTAACAGGGGTGGGTCGGGCAATGAGCAGTTCTTC
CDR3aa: CAGNRGGSGNEQFF

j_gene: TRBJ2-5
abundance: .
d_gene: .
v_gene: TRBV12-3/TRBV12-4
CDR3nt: TGTGCCAGCAGCCCCGGACGCCGGGGGACCCAGTACTTC
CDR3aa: CASSPGRRGTQYF

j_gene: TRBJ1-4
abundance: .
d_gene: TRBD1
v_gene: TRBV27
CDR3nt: TGTGCCAGCAGTTCCAGACAGGGGATTCAAGAAAAACTGTTTTTT
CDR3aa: CASSSRQGIQEKLFF

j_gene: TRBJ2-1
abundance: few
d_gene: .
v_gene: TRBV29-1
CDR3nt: TGCAGCGTTGAAGTGGAGGGGATCGGTGAGCAGTTCTTC
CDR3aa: CSVEVEGIGEQFF

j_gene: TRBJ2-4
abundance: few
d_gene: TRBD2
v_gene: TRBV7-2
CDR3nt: TGTGCCAGCAGCTTAGTAGGGACTAGCGGGTTCTCCAAAAACATTCAGTACTTC
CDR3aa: CASSLVGTSGFSKNIQYF

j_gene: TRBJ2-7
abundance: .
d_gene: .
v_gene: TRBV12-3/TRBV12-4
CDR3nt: TGTGCCAGCACTCGCGGGGGCGCCTACTACGAGCAGTACTTC
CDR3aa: CASTRGGAYYEQYF

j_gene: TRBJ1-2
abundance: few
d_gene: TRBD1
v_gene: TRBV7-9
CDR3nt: TGTGCCAGCAGCTTAGAAGAGGACAGGCTGGGCTACACCTTC
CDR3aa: CASSLEEDRLGYTF

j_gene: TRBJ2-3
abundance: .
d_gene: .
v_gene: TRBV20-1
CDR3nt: TGCAGTGCTTCTTACCAGGGCACAGATACGCAGTATTTT
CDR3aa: CSASYQGTDTQYF

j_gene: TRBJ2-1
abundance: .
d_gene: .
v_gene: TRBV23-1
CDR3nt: TGCGCCAGCAGGACCATTAGTATTCGCAATGAGCAGTTCTTC
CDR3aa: CASRTISIRNEQFF

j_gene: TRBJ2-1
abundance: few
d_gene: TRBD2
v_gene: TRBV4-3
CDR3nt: TGCGCCAGCAGCCGGGGAAGGGAGGGAAGCAATGAGCAGTTCTTC
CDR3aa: CASSRGREGSNEQFF

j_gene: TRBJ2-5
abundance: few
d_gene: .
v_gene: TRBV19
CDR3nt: TGTGCCAGTAGTATCGGGGGAGGACAGACCCAGTACTTC
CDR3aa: CASSIGGGQTQYF

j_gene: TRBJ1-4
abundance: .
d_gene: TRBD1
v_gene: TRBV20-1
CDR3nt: TGCAGTGCCCCGGGACAGGGGGTGGCAGGAGAAAAACTGTTTTTT
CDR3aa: CSAPGQGVAGEKLFF

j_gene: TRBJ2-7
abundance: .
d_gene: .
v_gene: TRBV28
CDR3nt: TGTGCCAGCAGTTTAGCACTCTACCAGCAGTACTTC
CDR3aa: CASSLALYQQYF

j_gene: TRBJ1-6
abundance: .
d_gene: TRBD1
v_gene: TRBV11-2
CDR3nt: TGTGCCAGCAGCCTACAGGGGAGATCACCCCTCCACTTT
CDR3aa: CASSLQGRSPLHF

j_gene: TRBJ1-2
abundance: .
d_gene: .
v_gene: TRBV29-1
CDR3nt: TGCAGCGTTGAAGGTTTGGACGCAGACTATGGCTACACCTTC
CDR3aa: CSVEGLDADYGYTF

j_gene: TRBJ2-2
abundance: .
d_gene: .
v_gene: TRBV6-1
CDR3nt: TGTGCCCTAGAAGGCCCGGTGAACACCGGGGAGCTGTTTTTT
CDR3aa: CALEGPVNTGELFF

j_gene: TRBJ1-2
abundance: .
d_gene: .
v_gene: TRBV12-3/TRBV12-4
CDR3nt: TGTGCCAGCAGTCCCTATGGGGCGGCTGGCTACACCTTC
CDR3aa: CASSPYGAAGYTF

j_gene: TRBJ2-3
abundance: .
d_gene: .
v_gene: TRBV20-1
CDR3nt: TGCAGTGCTCCTTCCACAGATACGCAGTATTTT
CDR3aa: CSAPSTDTQYF

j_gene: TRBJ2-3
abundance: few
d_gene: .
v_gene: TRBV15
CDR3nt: TGTGCCACTCGCTCAGGGGGGCCCACAGATACGCAGTATTTT
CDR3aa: CATRSGGPTDTQYF

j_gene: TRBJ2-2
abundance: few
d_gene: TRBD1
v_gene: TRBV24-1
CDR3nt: TGTGCCACACGTGAGGACAGGGACACCGGGGAGCTGTTTTTT
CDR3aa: CATREDRDTGELFF

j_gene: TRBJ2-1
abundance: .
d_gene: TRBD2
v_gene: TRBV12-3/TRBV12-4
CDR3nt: TGTGCCAGCAGGGAGCGGGGGTTCCTATTTGAGCAGTTCTTC
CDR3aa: CASRERGFLFEQFF

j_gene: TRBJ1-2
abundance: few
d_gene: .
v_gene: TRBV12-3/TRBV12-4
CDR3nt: TGTGCCAGCAGTTTAGATCTGGTGAGGGTGCACTATGGCTACACCTTC
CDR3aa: CASSLDLVRVHYGYTF

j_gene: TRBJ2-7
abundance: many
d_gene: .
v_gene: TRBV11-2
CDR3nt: TGTGCCAGCAGCCCCCTATTGGTGTACGAGCAGTACTTC
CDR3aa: CASSPLLVYEQYF

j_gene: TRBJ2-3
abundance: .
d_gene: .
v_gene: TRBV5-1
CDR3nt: TGCGCCAGCAGCTTGGATCCCAGAAGCACAGATACGCAGTATTTT
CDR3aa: CASSLDPRSTDTQYF

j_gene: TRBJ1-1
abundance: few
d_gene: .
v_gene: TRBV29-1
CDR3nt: TGCAGCTGTGCTATGGGGCGAAGCACTGAAGCTTTCTTT
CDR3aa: CSCAMGRSTEAFF

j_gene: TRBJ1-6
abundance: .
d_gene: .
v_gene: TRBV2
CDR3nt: TGTGCCAGCAGCCTTTCCCAGGGGAACTTACCCCTCCACTTT
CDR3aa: CASSLSQGNLPLHF

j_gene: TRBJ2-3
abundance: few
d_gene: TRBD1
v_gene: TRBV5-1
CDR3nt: TGCGCCAGCAGCGCCACAGGGGGCGCGAAATCCCCGCAGTATTTT
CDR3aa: CASSATGGAKSPQYF

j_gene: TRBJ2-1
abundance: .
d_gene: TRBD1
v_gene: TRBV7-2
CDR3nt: TGTGCCAGCAGCTTAGTAGGGGACAGGGGGTTCTTC
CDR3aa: CASSLVGDRGFF

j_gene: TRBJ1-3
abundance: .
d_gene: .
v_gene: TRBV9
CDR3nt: TGTGCCAGCAGCGCCTCCCTGGGGGGTTCCTCTGGAAACACCATATATTTT
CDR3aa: CASSASLGGSSGNTIYF

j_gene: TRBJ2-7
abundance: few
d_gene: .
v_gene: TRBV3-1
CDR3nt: TGTGCCAGCAGCCAAGCAGGACTCCCGGTTTTC
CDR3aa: CASSQAGLPVF

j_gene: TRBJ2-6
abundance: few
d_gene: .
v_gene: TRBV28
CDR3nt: TGTGCCAGCAGCCTGGTCGTTAGCTCTGGGGCCAACGTCCTGACTTTC
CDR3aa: CASSLVVSSGANVLTF